The 3 T cell receptor beta chains below were found in one sample sequenced in a study of blood T cell repertoires in COVID-19. Only in-frame clones appear in the TCRdb table, and some are missing; sequencing was by immunoSEQ multiplex PCR. This table has 60,000 or so clones, approximately 86% appearing once. Sequenced input: peripheral blood. The receptor source for this set is a human donor with acute or convalescent COVID-19. The donor label of this sample is uncertain.

This sequence joins TRBV6-5 and TRBJ2-7, with 11 bases that match TRBD2. Germline V gene lookup returns CDR1 MNHEY and CDR2 SVGAGI. Trimming cost V 8 bases and J 5 bases; bases outside gene matches: 11. CDR3 length: 15 residues. CDR3 DNA: TGTGCCAGCCGTACTAGCGGGAGTAGAGTCCACGAGCAGTACTTC. This encodes CASRTSGSRVHEQYF.

This sequence joins TRBV14 and TRBJ1-1; D may be TRBD1 (5 bases). The germline gives CDR1 SGHDN, CDR2 FVKESK. The CDR3 consists of 13 residues. V was cut by 6 bases and J by 4 bases, with 12 bases left in between. The DNA for the CDR3 is TGTGCCAGCAGGAAGGGGAGGTTCACTGAAGCTTTCTTT. Its protein is CASRKGRFTEAFF. Full variable domain (remainder filled in from reference TRBV14 and TRBJ1-1): EAGVTQFPSHSVIEKGQTVTLRCDPISGHDNLYWYRRVMGKEIKFLLHFVKESKQDESGMPNNRFLAERTGGTYSTLKVQPAELEDSGVYFCASRKGRFTEAFFGQGTRLTVV.

The rearrangement joins TRBV6-1 to TRBJ2-1, with 9 bases that match TRBD1. The CDR3 is made up of 17 amino acids. The V and J ends lost 0 bases and 1 base, in that order; junction bases with no gene match: 4. CDR1 is MNHNS, CDR2 SASEGT, per germline. CDR3 loop: CASSEAGGTGSYNEQFF. In nucleotides, the CDR3 is TGTGCCAGCAGTGAAGCCGGAGGGACAGGGTCCTACAATGAGCAGTTCTTC.